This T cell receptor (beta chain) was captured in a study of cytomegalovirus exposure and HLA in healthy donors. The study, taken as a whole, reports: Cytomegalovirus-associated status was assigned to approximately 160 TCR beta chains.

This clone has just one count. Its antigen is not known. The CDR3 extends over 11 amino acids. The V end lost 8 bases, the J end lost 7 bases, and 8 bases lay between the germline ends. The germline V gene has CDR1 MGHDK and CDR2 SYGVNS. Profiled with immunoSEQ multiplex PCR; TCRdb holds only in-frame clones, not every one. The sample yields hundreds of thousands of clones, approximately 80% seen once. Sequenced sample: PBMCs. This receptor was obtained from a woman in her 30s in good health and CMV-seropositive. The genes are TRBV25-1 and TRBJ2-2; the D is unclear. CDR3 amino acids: CASAERGELFF. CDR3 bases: TGTGCCAGCGCCGAACGCGGGGAGCTGTTTTTT.